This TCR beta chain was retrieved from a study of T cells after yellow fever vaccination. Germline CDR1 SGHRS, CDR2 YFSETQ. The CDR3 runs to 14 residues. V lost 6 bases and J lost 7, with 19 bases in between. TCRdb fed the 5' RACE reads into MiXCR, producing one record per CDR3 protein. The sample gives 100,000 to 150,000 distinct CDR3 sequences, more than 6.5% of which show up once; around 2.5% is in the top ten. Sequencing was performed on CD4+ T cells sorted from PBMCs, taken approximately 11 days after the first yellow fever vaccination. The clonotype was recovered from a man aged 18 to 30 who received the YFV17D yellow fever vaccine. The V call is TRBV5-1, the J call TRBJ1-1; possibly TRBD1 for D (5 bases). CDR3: CASTSLSGPSEAFF. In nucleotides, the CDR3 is TGCGCCAGCACTTCGCTGTCGGGGCCTAGTGAAGCTTTCTTT. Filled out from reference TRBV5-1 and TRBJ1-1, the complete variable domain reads KAGVTQTPRYLIKTRGQQVTLSCSPISGHRSVSWYQQTPGQGLQFLFEYFSETQRNKGNFPGRFSGRQFSNSRSEMNVSTLELGDSALYLCASTSLSGPSEAFFGQGTRLTVV.